The T cell receptor (beta chain) described here comes from a study of T cells in Graves' hyperthyroidism and ophthalmopathy. The CDR3 regions of TCR beta were amplified from RNA transcripts. During a first-round RT-PCR of the TCR CDR3, the HTBI primer set was used. TCRdb used MiXCR to reprocess the multiplex PCR reads, holding one entry per CDR3 protein. The sample holds 550,000 to 700,000 distinct CDR3 sequences, about 45% seen once. Germline-derived CDR1 and CDR2 are DFQATT and SNEGSKA (reference sequence). With 6 bases removed from V and 0 bases from J, the gap between germline ends came to 6 bases. The CDR3 is 11 amino acids.

The rearrangement links TRBV20-1 to TRBJ2-7; D gene uncertain. Sequences were obtained from peripheral blood or thyroid tissue (not recorded which). This clonotype was sampled from an adult woman with Graves' disease, either hyperthyroidism or ophthalmopathy (not recorded which). This chain's CDR3 is CSAFDSYEQYF. The DNA of the CDR3 is TGCAGTGCCTTCGACTCCTACGAGCAGTACTTC.